This is a list of T cell receptor beta chains from one sample in a study of monozygotic twins with inflammatory bowel disease. TCRdb reprocessed the 5' RACE reads and keeps a single row for each CDR3 protein, giving no DNA. The sample has 210,000 or so distinct CDR3 sequences. The specimen was blood. The origin of the receptors is a human donor with ulcerative colitis or Crohn's disease, or a healthy co-twin of an affected twin (not recorded which). The CDR3 runs from the conserved cysteine through the conserved F or W.

j_call v_call cdr3_aa
TRBJ1-1 TRBV19 CATRQGLSTNTEAFF
TRBJ1-2 TRBV9 CASSATATGYTF
TRBJ1-2 TRBV7-9 CASNLASQGSYTF
TRBJ2-7 TRBV6-5 CASSYGRGGYEQYF
TRBJ2-2 TRBV4-2 CASSYRLAGEGTGELFF
TRBJ1-5 TRBV28 CASSLEVYSNQPQHF
TRBJ2-3 TRBV5-6 CASSTTVSTDTQYF
TRBJ2-2 TRBV29-1 CSVEGDRDNTGELFF
TRBJ2-5 TRBV27 CASSLNLGETQYF
TRBJ1-2 TRBV20-1 CSAETGSYGYTF
TRBJ2-1 TRBV7-3 CASSLFGTGAYNEQFF
TRBJ2-2 TRBV6-2/TRBV6-3 CASRHGGPVGELFF
TRBJ2-1 TRBV11-3 CASSPSEGNEQFF
TRBJ1-5 TRBV2 CASSDGGDSLPQHF
TRBJ1-1 TRBV2 CASSEFRDTEAFF
TRBJ2-5 TRBV3-1 CASTTGSLQETQYF
TRBJ2-1 TRBV5-1 CASSLAESRDSLEGNEQFF
TRBJ1-3 TRBV4-2 CASSRAHGSEAIDF
TRBJ2-5 TRBV2 CASSEVGGPFEETQYF
TRBJ1-4 TRBV2 CASSEPDSNGEKLFF
TRBJ2-7 TRBV5-1 CASSLLRQDSAGQYF
TRBJ2-3 TRBV6-1 CASSPGQGDSPTQYF
TRBJ2-3 TRBV6-2/TRBV6-3 CASSRLVDTQYF
TRBJ1-4 TRBV30 CAWSGSDIQEKLFF
TRBJ2-5 TRBV11-2 CASSPDRDSLATQYF
TRBJ2-1 TRBV10-3 CAISESATSAYNEQFF
TRBJ2-7 TRBV20-1 CSARPWTYSYEQHF
TRBJ1-1 TRBV6-1 CASSPLHPGTEAFF
TRBJ1-3 TRBV18 CASSDTSGNTIYF
TRBJ2-1 TRBV20-1 CSAEGAARGYEQFF
TRBJ2-1 TRBV6-5 CASSYSNGLEVQFF
TRBJ2-3 TRBV20-1 CSASEVAVLTDTQYF
TRBJ2-5 TRBV6-5 CASTFLGTQYF
TRBJ1-2 TRBV11-2 CASSLAPNGVGYTF
TRBJ2-5 TRBV7-9 CASSSPLRETQYF
TRBJ2-5 TRBV18 CASSPPERVGETQYF
TRBJ2-5 TRBV6-5 CASSYLWTQYF
TRBJ2-4 TRBV7-2 CASSTPGSDAKNIQYF
TRBJ1-1 TRBV27 CASSRTQGATEAFF
TRBJ2-5 TRBV5-1 CASSGGLAGGWQETQYF
TRBJ1-5 TRBV28 CASRTAYNQPQHF
TRBJ1-4 TRBV5-5 CASSPDRGGSEKLFF
TRBJ2-1 TRBV7-3 CASSSYPGGAYNEQFF
TRBJ1-4 TRBV2 CASSRGSEKLFF
TRBJ2-1 TRBV3-1 CASSQRGGTGFGLAGFYEQFF
TRBJ1-1 TRBV12-3/TRBV12-4 CASSTGDIGEAFF
TRBJ2-1 TRBV29-1 CSAASGSGNEQFF
TRBJ2-5 TRBV19 CASSMGGLQETQYF
TRBJ1-1 TRBV12-3/TRBV12-4 CASSLGFPNTEAFF
TRBJ2-2 TRBV20-1 CSAGGGGTGDTGELFF
TRBJ2-1 TRBV28 CASSLLHEQFF
TRBJ1-5 TRBV7-2 CASSLGTVGLNQPQHF
TRBJ1-5 TRBV6-6 CASSYKGPNQPQHF
TRBJ2-6 TRBV12-3/TRBV12-4 CATDGRAGRSGANVLTF